This T cell receptor beta chain is from a study of T cells after yellow fever vaccination. TCRdb reprocessed the 5' RACE reads via MiXCR and lists one record per CDR3 protein. Of about 580,000 distinct CDR3 sequences listed, around 17% are singletons. This CDR3 is 13 amino acids long. V shed 2 bases and J shed 2 bases, with 7 bases lying between them. Germline-derived CDR1 and CDR2 are DFQATT and SNEGSKA (reference sequence). Regarding the study as a whole: Secondary responses were weaker yet peaked faster, day 5 versus 15.

A remark on this clonotype: Its target is not known.

Sequencing was performed on PBMCs, taken 4 to 6 days after the first yellow fever vaccination. This receptor was taken from a man younger than 35 who received the YFV17D yellow fever vaccine. V gene TRBV20-1 combines with J gene TRBJ1-5; unclear D gene. The CDR3 sequence: CSARPVGNQPQHF. The CDR3 DNA follows: TGCAGTGCTAGACCGGTGGGCAATCAGCCCCAGCATTTT.